This TCR beta chain comes out of a study of cytomegalovirus exposure and HLA in healthy donors. This clone was seen a few times. All donors participated as healthy donors of bone marrow. The PCR was carried out with 60 Vbeta primers and 13 Jbeta primers. Here immunoSEQ multiplex PCR was the method, and the copy in TCRdb shows in-frame clones only, minus some. This sample has approximately 180,000 clones, with around 80% found just once. Trimming pared 4 bases from V and 4 bases from J, leaving 14 bases between. Per the germline V gene, CDR1 is SGHRS and CDR2 is YFSETQ. The length of the CDR3 is 14 residues.

J is TRBJ1-2 and V is TRBV5-1; D unresolved. The TCR comes from a woman aged 45-65 years in good health and CMV-seropositive. The sequenced sample consisted of PBMCs. In nucleotides, the CDR3 is TGCGCCAGCAGCCCTCGGGCGGAGGTCTATGGCTACACCTTC. It translates to CASSPRAEVYGYTF.